These 8 T cell receptor beta chains came from one sample sequenced in a study of cytomegalovirus exposure and HLA in healthy donors. 13 Jbeta primers and 60 Vbeta primers were used for the PCR. Data came from immunoSEQ multiplex PCR; TCRdb stores just in-frame clones and leaves some out. The sample lists roughly 150,000 clones, roughly 77% seen once, with approximately 4.3% in the top ten. The sequenced sample was PBMCs. The source is a man aged 25-45 years in good health.

This clone was detected only a few times. The chain employs TRBV5-4 and TRBJ1-4; 8 bases match TRBD1. The V gene's germline CDR1 is SGHNT and CDR2 YYREEE (reference sequence). The CDR3 runs to 14 residues. Trimming at V came to 4 bases and at J to 7 bases, leaving 6 bases not matched to a gene. The CDR3 DNA is TGTGCCAGCAGCGTGCAGGGGGCCACTGAAAAACTGTTTTTT. It translates to CASSVQGATEKLFF. The variable domain in full, with the rest retrieved from reference TRBV5-4 and TRBJ1-4, is ETGVTQSPTHLIKTRGQQVTLRCSSQSGHNTVSWYQQALGQGPQFIFQYYREEENGRGNFPPRFSGLQFPNYSSELNVNALELDDSALYLCASSVQGATEKLFFGSGTQLSVL.

The V and J genes are TRBV29-1 and TRBJ2-1; 8 bases align to TRBD2. V was clipped by 4 bases and J by 7 bases; unmatched bases: 6. Per germline, CDR1 SQVTM and CDR2 ANQGSEA. The CDR3 loop spans 13 amino acids. Here the CDR3 reads CSVGSSGGNEQFF. The CDR3 coding sequence is TGCAGCGTTGGGAGTTCGGGGGGGAATGAGCAGTTCTTC.

This clone was found once. The genes are TRBV7-2 and TRBJ2-7; TRBD1 is a possible D gene (6 bases). Germline CDR1 is SGHTA and CDR2 is FQGNSA. V was clipped by 1 base and J by 3 bases, with 13 bases between them. The CDR3 has 15 residues. The chain's CDR3 is CASSLVGTIGYEQYF. The CDR3 DNA reads as TGTGCCAGCAGCTTAGTGGGGACAATTGGCTACGAGCAGTACTTC.

The chain links TRBV30 to TRBJ1-6; D remains unclear. The CDR3 spans 15 residues. V was cut by 2 bases and J by 7 bases, with 15 bases left in between. Germline values: CDR1 GTSNPN, CDR2 SVGIG (reference sequence). The CDR3 nucleotides read TGTGCCTGGAGTTCAGCGAAAGGGAGGAATTCACCCCTCCACTTT. This translates into CAWSSAKGRNSPLHF.

This rearrangement joins TRBV14 to TRBJ2-7; maybe TRBD2 (5 bases). Trimming stripped 4 bases from V and 3 bases from J, with 13 bases between. CDR3 length: 14 amino acids. Germline V CDR1 and CDR2: SGHDN, FVKESK. The CDR3 loop is CASSPRPGIYEQYF. CDR3 DNA sequence: TGTGCCAGCAGCCCCCGCCCGGGGATCTACGAGCAGTACTTC.

This clone was detected only a few times. J is TRBJ2-5 and V is TRBV12-5; 12 nucleotides align to TRBD2. Germline V CDR1 and CDR2: LGHNT, FRNRAP. The CDR3 is 16 amino acids. The V segment lost 6 bases and the J segment 4 bases; nucleotides outside the gene matches: 9. DNA for the CDR3: TGTGCTAGTGGCCCAAGACTAGCGGGAGCGGGAGAGACCCAGTACTTC. It is translated as CASGPRLAGAGETQYF. Full variable domain (outside the CDR3, taken from reference TRBV12-5 and TRBJ2-5): DARVTQTPRHKVTEMGQEVTMRCQPILGHNTVFWYRQTMMQGLELLAYFRNRAPLDDSGMPKDRFSAEMPDATLATLKIQPSEPRDSAVYFCASGPRLAGAGETQYFGPGTRLLVL.

The genes are TRBV11-2 and TRBJ1-2; 7 bases map to TRBD1. V dropped 5 bases and J dropped 4; count of bases not matched to a gene: 7. The CDR3 has 14 residues. Germline V gene lookup returns CDR1 SGHAT and CDR2 FQNNGV. DNA of the CDR3: TGTGCCAGCAGCCTAGGACAGGTGGGCTATGGCTACACCTTC. Amino acids: CASSLGQVGYGYTF.

The V and J genes are TRBV10-3 and TRBJ2-3, with 7 bases fitting TRBD2. J gave up 0 bases and V 6 bases, and 3 bases lay outside the gene matches. Germline CDR1 reads ENHRY; CDR2 reads SYGVKD. The CDR3 contains 14 residues. The CDR3 is CAISLAESTDTQYF. The CDR3 region has the DNA TGTGCCATCAGCCTAGCGGAAAGCACAGATACGCAGTATTTT.